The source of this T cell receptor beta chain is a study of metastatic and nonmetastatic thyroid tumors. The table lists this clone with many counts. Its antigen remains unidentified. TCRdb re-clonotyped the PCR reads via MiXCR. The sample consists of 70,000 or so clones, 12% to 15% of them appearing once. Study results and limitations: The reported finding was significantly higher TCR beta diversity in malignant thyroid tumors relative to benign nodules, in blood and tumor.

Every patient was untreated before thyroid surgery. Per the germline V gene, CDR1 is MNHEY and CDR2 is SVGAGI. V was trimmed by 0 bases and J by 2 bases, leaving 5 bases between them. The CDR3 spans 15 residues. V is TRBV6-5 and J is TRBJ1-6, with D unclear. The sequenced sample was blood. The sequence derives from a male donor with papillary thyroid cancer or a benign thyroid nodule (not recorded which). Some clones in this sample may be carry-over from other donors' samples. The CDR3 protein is CASSYSNTYNSPLHF. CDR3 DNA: TGTGCCAGCAGTTACTCGAACACCTATAATTCACCCCTCCACTTT.